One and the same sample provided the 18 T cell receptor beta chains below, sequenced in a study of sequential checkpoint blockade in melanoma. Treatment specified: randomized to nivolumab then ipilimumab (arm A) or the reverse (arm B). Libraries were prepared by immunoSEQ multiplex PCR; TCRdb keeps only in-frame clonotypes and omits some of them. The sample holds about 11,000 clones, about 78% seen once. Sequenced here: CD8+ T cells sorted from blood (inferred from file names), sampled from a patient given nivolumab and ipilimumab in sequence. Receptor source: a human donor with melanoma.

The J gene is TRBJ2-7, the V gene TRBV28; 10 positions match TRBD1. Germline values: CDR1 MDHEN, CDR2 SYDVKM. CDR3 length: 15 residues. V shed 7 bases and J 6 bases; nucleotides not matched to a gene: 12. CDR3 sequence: CASTLGQGRFGEQYF. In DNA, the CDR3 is TGTGCCAGCACCCTGGGACAGGGGAGATTCGGCGAGCAGTACTTC.

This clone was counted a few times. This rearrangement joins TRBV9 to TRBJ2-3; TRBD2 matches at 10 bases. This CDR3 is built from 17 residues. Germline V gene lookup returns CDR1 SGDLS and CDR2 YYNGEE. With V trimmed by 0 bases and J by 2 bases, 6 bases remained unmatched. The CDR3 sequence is CASSVEPSGRVTDTQYF. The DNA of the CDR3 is TGTGCCAGCAGCGTAGAGCCTAGCGGGAGAGTCACAGATACGCAGTATTTT.

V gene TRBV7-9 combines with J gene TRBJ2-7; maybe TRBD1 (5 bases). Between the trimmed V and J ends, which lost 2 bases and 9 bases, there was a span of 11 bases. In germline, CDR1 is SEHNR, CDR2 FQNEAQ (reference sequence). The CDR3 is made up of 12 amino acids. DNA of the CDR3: TGTGCCAGCAGCTTATCAGGGTCTGGGCAGTACTTC. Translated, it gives CASSLSGSGQYF.

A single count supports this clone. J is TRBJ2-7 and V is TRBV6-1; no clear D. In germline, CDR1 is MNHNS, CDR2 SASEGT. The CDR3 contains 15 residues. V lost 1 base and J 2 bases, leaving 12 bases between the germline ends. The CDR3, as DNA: TGTGCCAGCAGTGAAGGGGCAGGCTATCCCTACGAGCAGTACTTC. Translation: CASSEGAGYPYEQYF.

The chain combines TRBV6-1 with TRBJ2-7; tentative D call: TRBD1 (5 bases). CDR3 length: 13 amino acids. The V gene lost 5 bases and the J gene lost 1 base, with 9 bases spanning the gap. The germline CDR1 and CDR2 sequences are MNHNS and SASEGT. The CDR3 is CASSLRQSYEQYF. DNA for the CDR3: TGTGCCAGCAGTCTCCGACAGTCCTACGAGCAGTACTTC.

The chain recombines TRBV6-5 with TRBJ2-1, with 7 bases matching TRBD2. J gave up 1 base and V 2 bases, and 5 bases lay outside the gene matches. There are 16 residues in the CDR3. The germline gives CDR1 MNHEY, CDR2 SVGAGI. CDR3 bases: TGTGCCAGCAGTTACGGCCTAGCGGAGTCCTACAATGAGCAGTTCTTC. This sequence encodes CASSYGLAESYNEQFF.

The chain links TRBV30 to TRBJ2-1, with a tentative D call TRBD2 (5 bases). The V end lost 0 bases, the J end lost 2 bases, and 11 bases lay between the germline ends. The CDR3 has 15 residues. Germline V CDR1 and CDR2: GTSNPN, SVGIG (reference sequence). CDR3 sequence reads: CAWSVLGGPYNEQFF. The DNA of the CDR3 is TGTGCCTGGAGTGTACTGGGCGGGCCCTACAATGAGCAGTTCTTC.

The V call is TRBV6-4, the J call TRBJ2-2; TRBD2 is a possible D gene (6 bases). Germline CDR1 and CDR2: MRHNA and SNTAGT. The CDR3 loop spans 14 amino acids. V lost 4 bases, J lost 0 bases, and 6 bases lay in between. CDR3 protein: CASSGTTNTGELFF. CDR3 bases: TGTGCCAGCAGTGGGACTACGAACACCGGGGAGCTGTTTTTT.

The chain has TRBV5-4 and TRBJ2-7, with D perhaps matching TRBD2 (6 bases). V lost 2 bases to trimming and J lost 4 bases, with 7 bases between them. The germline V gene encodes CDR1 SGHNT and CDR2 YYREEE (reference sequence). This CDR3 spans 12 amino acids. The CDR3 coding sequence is TGTGCCAGCAGCTTAAGCGGGTACGAGCAGTACTTC. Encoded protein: CASSLSGYEQYF.

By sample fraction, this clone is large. CDR3 bases: TGTGCCAGTAGTGAGGAACCGAACTATGGCTACACCTTC. Translated: CASSEEPNYGYTF. The chain links TRBV19 to TRBJ1-2; no clear D gene. V lost 5 bases, J lost 2 bases, and 9 bases lay in between. This CDR3 contains 13 residues. Germline values: CDR1 LNHDA, CDR2 SQIVND (reference sequence).

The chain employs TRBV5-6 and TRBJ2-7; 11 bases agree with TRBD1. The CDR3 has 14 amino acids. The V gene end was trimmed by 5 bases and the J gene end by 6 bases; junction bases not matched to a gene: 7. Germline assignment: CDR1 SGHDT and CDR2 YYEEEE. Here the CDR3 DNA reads TGTGCCAGCAGATGGGGGACAGGGGGTTCCGAGCAGTACTTC. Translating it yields CASRWGTGGSEQYF.

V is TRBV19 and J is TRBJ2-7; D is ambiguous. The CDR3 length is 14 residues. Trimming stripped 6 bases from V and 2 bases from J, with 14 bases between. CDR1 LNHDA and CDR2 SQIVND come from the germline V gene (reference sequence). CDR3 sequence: CASSHPGQTYEQYF. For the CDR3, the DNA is TGTGCCAGTAGCCACCCGGGTCAGACCTACGAGCAGTACTTC.

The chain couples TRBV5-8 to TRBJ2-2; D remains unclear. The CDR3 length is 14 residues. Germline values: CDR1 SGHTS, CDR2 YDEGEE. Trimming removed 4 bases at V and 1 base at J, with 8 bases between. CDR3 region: CASSLDLNTGELFF. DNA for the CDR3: TGTGCCAGCAGCCTAGACCTGAACACCGGGGAGCTGTTTTTT.

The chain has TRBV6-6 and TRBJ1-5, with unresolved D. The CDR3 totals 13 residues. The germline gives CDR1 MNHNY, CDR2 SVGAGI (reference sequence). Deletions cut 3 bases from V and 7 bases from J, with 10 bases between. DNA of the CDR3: TGTGCCAGCAGTTATGGTGGGAGCCAGCCCCAGCATTTT. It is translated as CASSYGGSQPQHF.

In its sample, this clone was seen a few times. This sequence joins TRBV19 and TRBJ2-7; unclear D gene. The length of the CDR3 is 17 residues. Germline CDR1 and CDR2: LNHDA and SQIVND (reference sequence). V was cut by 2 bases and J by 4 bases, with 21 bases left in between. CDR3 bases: TGTGCCAGTAGTATATCCCATGCTGGCGGCGCTGGGTACGAGCAGTACTTC. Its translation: CASSISHAGGAGYEQYF.

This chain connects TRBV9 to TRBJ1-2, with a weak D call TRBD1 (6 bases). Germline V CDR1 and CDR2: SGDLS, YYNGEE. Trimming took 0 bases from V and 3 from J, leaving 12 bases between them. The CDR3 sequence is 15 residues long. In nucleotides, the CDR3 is TGTGCCAGCAGCGTAGCTTCAGGGGCGGACTATGGCTACACCTTC. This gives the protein CASSVASGADYGYTF.

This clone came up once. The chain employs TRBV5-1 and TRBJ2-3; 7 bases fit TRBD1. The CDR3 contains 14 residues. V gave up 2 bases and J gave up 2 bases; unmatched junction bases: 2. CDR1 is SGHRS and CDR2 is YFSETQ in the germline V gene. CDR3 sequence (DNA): TGCGCCAGCAGCTTCGACAGGGCCACAGATACGCAGTATTTT. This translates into CASSFDRATDTQYF. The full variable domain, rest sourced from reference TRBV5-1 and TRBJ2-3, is KAGVTQTPRYLIKTRGQQVTLSCSPISGHRSVSWYQQTPGQGLQFLFEYFSETQRNKGNFPGRFSGRQFSNSRSEMNVSTLELGDSALYLCASSFDRATDTQYFGPGTRLTVL.

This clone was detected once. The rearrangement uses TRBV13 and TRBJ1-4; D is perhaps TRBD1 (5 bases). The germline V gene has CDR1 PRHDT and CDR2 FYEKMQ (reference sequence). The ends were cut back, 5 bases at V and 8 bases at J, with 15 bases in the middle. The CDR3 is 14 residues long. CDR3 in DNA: TGTGCCAGCAGCCAGAGCGGGGCAAAAGAAAAACTGTTTTTT. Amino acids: CASSQSGAKEKLFF.